This TCR beta chain was obtained from a study of CD8 T cells in Susac syndrome. Study-wide points: It was acknowledged by the study that relatively few individuals were included in its TCR sequencing and HLA analysis.

The RNA, about 0.5 to 1 ug, was put through reverse transcription using random hexamers. The TCR beta CDR3 was amplified by immunoSEQ multiplex PCR across 54 Vbeta, 13 Jbeta. TCRdb re-called the immunoSEQ multiplex PCR reads through MiXCR, storing one row per CDR3 protein. The sample has 100,000 to 150,000 distinct CDR3 sequences, over 85% seen once. Trimming left V 3 bases short and J 2 bases short, with 10 bases between. Germline loops: CDR1 MNHNS, CDR2 SASEGT. The length of the CDR3 is 14 residues. The individuals used as controls were healthy donors who had been matched for both age and sex. Purification of the CD8+ and CD4+ T cells relied on negative isolation, and TEMRA cells underwent FACS enrichment. This clonotype was detected a few times. Its antigen is still unknown.

The receptor was isolated from a human donor in good health. The sequencing sample was made of CD4+ T cells from PBMCs. The gene calls are TRBV6-1 and TRBJ1-2; D unclear. For the CDR3, the DNA is TGTGCCAGCAGTGACACCTACCGCAACTATGGCTACACCTTC. This sequence encodes CASSDTYRNYGYTF.